This TCR beta chain appears in the sequencing data of a study of OX40 agonist ivuxolimab in advanced cancers. Study information: With a range of about 23 to 85, age averaged roughly 61 years, and around 80% were male. Among those treated, three patients had partial responses, one with hepatocellular carcinoma and two with cutaneous melanoma.

This CDR3 is 14 amino acids long. The V gene's germline CDR1 is SGHTA and CDR2 FQGNSA. The ends were cut back, 3 bases at V and 0 bases at J, with 6 bases in the middle. Patients who had autoimmune disease history or got systemic immunosuppression were left out. General observations from the study: The study found that CD8+ T cells averaged more expanded clones than CD4+.

Using immunoSEQ multiplex PCR, the repertoire was profiled, and TCRdb retains in-frame clones only, with some absent. The sample contains tens of thousands of clones, 85% to 90% of which appear only once. A word on this clone: Its target is unknown.

The sample in question was CD4+ or CD8+ T cells sorted from blood, obtained in a trial of the OX40 agonist ivuxolimab. The clonotype originates from an adult with an advanced solid tumor such as melanoma, head and neck, liver or kidney cancer. The rearrangement joins TRBV7-2 to TRBJ1-5; D is unresolved. Written as DNA, the CDR3 is TGTGCCAGCAGCTTGGCGTATAGCAATCAGCCCCAGCATTTT. It codes for CASSLAYSNQPQHF.